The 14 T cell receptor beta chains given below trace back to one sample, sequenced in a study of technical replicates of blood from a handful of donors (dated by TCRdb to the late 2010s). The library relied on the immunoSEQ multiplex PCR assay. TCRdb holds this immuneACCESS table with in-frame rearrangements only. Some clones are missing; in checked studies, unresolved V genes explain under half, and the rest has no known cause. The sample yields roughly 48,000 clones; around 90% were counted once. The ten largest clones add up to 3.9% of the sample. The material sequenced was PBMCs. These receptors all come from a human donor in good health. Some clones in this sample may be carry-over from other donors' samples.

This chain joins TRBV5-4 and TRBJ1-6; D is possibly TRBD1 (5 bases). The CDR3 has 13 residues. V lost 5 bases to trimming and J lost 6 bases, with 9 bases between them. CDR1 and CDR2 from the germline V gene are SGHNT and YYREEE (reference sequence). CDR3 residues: CASRWGANSPLHF. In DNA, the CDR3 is TGTGCCAGCAGATGGGGCGCTAATTCACCCCTCCACTTT.

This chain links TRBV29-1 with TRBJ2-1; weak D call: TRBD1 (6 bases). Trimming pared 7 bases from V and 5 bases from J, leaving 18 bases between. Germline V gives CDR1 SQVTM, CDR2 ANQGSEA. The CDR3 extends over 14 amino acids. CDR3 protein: CSGLQGSWDNEQFF. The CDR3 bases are TGCAGCGGCTTACAGGGCAGCTGGGACAATGAGCAGTTCTTC.

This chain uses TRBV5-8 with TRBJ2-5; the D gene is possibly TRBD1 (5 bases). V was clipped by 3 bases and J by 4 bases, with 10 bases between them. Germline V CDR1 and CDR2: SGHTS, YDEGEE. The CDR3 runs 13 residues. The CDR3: CASSSGRAETQYF. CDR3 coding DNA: TGTGCCAGCAGCTCCGGCAGGGCAGAGACCCAGTACTTC.

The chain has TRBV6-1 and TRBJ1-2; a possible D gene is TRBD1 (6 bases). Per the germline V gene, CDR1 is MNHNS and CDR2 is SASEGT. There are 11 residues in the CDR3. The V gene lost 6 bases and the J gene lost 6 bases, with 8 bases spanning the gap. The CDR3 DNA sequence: TGTGCCAGCAGGAACAGGGATGGCTACACCTTC. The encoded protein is CASRNRDGYTF.

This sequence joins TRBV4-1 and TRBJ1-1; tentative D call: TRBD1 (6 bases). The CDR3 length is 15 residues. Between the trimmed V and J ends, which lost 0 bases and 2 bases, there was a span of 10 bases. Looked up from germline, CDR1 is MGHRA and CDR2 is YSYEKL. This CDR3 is CASSQEQGRNTEAFF. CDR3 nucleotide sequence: TGCGCCAGCAGCCAAGAGCAGGGGCGAAACACTGAAGCTTTCTTT.

CDR3 amino acids: CASSQDRNYYEQYF. The CDR3 region has the DNA TGCGCCAGCAGCCAAGACCGCAACTACTACGAGCAGTACTTC. The chain combines TRBV4-3 with TRBJ2-7; D is unclear. The CDR3 is 14 residues long. Trimming removed 0 bases from V and 3 bases from J, with 9 bases in between. Germline V gives CDR1 LGHNA, CDR2 YSLEER.

The CDR3, as DNA: TGTGCCAGCAGCTTACGGAGATCGGGGGGATCAGACGAGCAGTACTTC. As protein: CASSLRRSGGSDEQYF. The chain couples TRBV7-2 to TRBJ2-7, with TRBD2 identical over 7 bases. The germline CDR1 and CDR2 sequences are SGHTA and FQGNSA. Trimming took 2 bases from V and 5 from J; bases not matched to a gene: 12. The CDR3 extends over 16 amino acids. Supplemented by reference TRBV7-2 and TRBJ2-7, the full variable domain reads GAGVSQSPSNKVTEKGKDVELRCDPISGHTALYWYRQSLGQGLEFLIYFQGNSAPDKSGLPSDRFSAERTGGSVSTLTIQRTQQEDSAVYLCASSLRRSGGSDEQYFGPGTRLTVT.

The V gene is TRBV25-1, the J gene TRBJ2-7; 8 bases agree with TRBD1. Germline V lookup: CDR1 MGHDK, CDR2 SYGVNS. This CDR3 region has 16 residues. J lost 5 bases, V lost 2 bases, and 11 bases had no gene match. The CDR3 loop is CASSEGVQGAQDEQYF. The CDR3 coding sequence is TGTGCCAGCAGTGAAGGTGTTCAGGGGGCGCAGGACGAGCAGTACTTC.

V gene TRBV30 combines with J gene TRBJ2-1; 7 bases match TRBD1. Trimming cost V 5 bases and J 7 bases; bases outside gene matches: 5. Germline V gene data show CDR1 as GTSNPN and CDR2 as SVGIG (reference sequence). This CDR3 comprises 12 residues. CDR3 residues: CAWGPRGNEQFF. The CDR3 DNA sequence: TGTGCCTGGGGGCCCAGGGGGAATGAGCAGTTCTTC.

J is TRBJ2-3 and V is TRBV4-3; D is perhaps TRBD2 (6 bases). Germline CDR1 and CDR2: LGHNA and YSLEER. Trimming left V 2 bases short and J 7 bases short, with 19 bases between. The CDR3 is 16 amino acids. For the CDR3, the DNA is TGCGCCAGCAGCCAATTTGGGCGGGGCCTCGGTAATACGCAGTATTTT. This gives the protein CASSQFGRGLGNTQYF.

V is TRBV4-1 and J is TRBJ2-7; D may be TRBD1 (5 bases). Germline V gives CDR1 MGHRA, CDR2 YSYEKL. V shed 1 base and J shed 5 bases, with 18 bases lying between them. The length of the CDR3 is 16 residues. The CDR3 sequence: CASSQGAQAGFNEQYF. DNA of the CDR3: TGCGCCAGCAGCCAAGGAGCACAGGCAGGGTTCAACGAGCAGTACTTC.

The chain's CDR3 is CASRDTSGRRNEQFF. Here the CDR3 DNA reads TGTGCCAGCAGGGACACTAGCGGGAGACGAAATGAGCAGTTCTTC. This chain connects TRBV2 to TRBJ2-1; the match to TRBD2 covers 11 bases. The V segment lost 6 bases and the J segment 7 bases; nucleotides outside the gene matches: 8. Germline CDR1 reads SNHLY; CDR2 reads FYNNEI. The CDR3 contains 15 residues.

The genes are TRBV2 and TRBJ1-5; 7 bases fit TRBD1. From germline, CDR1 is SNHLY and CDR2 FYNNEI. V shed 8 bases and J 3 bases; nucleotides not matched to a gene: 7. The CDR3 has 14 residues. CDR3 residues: CASATGDLNQPQHF. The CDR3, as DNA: TGTGCCAGCGCCACAGGGGACCTCAATCAGCCCCAGCATTTT.

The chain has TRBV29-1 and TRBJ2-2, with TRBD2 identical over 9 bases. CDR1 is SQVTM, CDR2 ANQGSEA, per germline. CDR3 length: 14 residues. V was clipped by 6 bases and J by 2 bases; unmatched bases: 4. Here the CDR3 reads CSVRLAVNTGELFF. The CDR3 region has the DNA TGCAGCGTACGACTAGCGGTAAACACCGGGGAGCTGTTTTTT.